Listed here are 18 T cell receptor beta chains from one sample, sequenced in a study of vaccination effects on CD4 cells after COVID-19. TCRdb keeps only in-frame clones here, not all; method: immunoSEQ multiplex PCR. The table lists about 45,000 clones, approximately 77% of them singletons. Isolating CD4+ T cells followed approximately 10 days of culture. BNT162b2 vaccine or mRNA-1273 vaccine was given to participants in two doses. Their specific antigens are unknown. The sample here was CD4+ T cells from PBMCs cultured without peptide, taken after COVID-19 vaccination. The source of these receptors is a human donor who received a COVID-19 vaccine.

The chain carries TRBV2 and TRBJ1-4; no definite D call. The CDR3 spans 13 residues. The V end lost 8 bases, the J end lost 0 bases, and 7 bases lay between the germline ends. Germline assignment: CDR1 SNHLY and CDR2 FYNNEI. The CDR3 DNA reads TGTGCCAGCCGGCGGGCAACTAATGAAAAACTGTTTTTT. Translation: CASRRATNEKLFF. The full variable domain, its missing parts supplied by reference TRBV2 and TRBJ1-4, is EPEVTQTPSHQVTQMGQEVILRCVPISNHLYFYWYRQILGQKVEFLVSFYNNEISEKSEIFDDQFSVERPDGSNFTLKIRSTKLEDSAMYFCASRRATNEKLFFGSGTQLSVL.

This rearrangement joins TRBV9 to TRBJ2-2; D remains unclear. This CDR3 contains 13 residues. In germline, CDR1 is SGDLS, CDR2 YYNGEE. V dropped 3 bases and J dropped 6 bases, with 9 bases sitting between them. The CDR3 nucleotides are TGTGCCAGCAGCGGCCGATGGGCCGGGGAGCTGTTTTTT. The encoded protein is CASSGRWAGELFF.

The CDR3 reads CASSLAGTMTGANVLTF. Written as DNA, the CDR3 is TGTGCCAGCAGCCTAGCGGGGACGATGACTGGGGCCAACGTCCTGACTTTC. The chain links TRBV2 to TRBJ2-6; 9 bases are shared with TRBD2. This CDR3 comprises 17 residues. The J segment lost 2 bases and the V segment lost 6 bases, leaving 8 bases of the junction unmatched. Looked up from germline, CDR1 is SNHLY and CDR2 is FYNNEI.

CDR3 loop: CASSSPTFSGSYNEQFF. CDR3 nucleotides: TGCGCCAGCAGCTCGCCCACCTTTAGCGGCTCCTACAATGAGCAGTTCTTC. The rearrangement uses TRBV5-1 and TRBJ2-1; tentatively, D is TRBD2 (6 bases). CDR3 length equals 17 residues. With 3 bases removed from V and 0 bases from J, the gap between germline ends came to 16 bases. Germline loops: CDR1 SGHRS, CDR2 YFSETQ. Variable domain in full (rest from reference TRBV5-1 and TRBJ2-1): KAGVTQTPRYLIKTRGQQVTLSCSPISGHRSVSWYQQTPGQGLQFLFEYFSETQRNKGNFPGRFSGRQFSNSRSEMNVSTLELGDSALYLCASSSPTFSGSYNEQFFGPGTRLTVL.

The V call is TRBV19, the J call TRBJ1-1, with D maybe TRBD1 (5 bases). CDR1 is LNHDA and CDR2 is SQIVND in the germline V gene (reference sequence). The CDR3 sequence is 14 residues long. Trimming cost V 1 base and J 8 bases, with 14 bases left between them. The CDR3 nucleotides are TGTGCCAGTAGTATAGCGGCGGGGGGGTGGGAAGCTTTCTTT. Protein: CASSIAAGGWEAFF.

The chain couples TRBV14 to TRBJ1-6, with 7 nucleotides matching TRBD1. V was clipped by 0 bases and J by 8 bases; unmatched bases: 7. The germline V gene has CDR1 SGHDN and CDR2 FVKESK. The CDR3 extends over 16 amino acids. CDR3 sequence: CASSQDGFRGDSPLHF. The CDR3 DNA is TGTGCCAGCAGCCAAGATGGCTTCAGGGGGGATTCACCCCTCCACTTT.

The CDR3 loop is CASSQIAGSSYNEQFF. CDR3 nucleotide sequence: TGCGCCAGCAGCCAAATAGCGGGGAGCTCCTACAATGAGCAGTTCTTC. This chain connects TRBV4-1 to TRBJ2-1, with TRBD2 identical over 8 bases. The CDR3 contains 16 residues. Trimming at V came to 2 bases and at J to 0 bases, leaving 3 bases not matched to a gene. Germline lookup yields CDR1 MGHRA and CDR2 YSYEKL.

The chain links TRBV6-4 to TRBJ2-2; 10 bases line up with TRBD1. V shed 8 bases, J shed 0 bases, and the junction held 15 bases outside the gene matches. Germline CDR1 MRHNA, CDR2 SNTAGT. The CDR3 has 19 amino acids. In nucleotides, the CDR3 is TGTGCCAGCGATATCCGGGACAGGGGTTTATTCGCGAACACCGGGGAGCTGTTTTTT. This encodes CASDIRDRGLFANTGELFF.

Here the CDR3 reads CASSDLAGASTGELFF. CDR3 coding DNA: TGCGCCAGCAGCGATTTAGCGGGAGCATCCACCGGGGAGCTGTTTTTT. V is TRBV5-1 and J is TRBJ2-2, with 9 nucleotides matching TRBD2. Germline loops: CDR1 SGHRS, CDR2 YFSETQ. The CDR3 totals 16 residues. Trimming took 4 bases from V and 4 from J; bases not matched to a gene: 8.

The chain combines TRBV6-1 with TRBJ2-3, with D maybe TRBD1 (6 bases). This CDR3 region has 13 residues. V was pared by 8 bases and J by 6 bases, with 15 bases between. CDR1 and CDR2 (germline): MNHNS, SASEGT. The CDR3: CASLPSTGDTQYF. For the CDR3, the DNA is TGTGCCAGCCTTCCTTCAACAGGGGATACGCAGTATTTT.

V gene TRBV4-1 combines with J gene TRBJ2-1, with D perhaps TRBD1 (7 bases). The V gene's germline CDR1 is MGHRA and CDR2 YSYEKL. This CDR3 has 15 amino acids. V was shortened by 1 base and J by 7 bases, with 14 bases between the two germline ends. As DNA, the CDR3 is TGCGCCAGCAGCCAAGGACAGGGAGGTAGGAATGAGCAGTTCTTC. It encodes CASSQGQGGRNEQFF.

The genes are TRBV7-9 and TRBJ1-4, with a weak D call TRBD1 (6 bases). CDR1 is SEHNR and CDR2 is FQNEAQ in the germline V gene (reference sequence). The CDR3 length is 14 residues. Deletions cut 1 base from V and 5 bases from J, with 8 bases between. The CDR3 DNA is TGTGCCAGCAGCTTAGGCAGGGGAAATGAAAAACTGTTTTTT. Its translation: CASSLGRGNEKLFF. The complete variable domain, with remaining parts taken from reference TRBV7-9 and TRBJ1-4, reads DTGVSQNPRHKITKRGQNVTFRCDPISEHNRLYWYRQTLGQGPEFLTYFQNEAQLEKSRLLSDRFSAERPKGSFSTLEIQRTEQGDSAMYLCASSLGRGNEKLFFGSGTQLSVL.

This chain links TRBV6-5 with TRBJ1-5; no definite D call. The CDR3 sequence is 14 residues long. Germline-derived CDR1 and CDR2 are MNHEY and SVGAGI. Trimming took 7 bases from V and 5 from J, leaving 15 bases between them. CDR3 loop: CASTGLRFDQPQHF. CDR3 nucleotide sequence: TGTGCCAGCACCGGACTCAGGTTCGATCAGCCCCAGCATTTT.

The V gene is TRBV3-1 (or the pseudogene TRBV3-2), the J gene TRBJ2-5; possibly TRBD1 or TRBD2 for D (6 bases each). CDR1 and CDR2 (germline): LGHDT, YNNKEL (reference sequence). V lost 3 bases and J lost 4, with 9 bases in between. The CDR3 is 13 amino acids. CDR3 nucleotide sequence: TGTGCCAGCAGCCAGGAGGGGGGAGAGACCCAGTACTTC. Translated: CASSQEGGETQYF.

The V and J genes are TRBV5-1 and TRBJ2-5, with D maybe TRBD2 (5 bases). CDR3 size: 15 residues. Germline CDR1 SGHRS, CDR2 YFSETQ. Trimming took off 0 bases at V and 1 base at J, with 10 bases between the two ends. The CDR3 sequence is CASSLVSGVQETQYF. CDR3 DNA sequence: TGCGCCAGCAGCTTGGTTTCCGGGGTCCAAGAGACCCAGTACTTC.

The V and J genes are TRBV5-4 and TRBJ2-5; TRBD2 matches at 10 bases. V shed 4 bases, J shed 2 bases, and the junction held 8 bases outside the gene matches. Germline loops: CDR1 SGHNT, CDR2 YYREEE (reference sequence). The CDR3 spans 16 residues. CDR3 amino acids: CASSQTLLAGQETQYF. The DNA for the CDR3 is TGTGCCAGCAGCCAAACCTTACTAGCGGGGCAAGAGACCCAGTACTTC. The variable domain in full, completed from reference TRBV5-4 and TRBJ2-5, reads ETGVTQSPTHLIKTRGQQVTLRCSSQSGHNTVSWYQQALGQGPQFIFQYYREEENGRGNFPPRFSGLQFPNYSSELNVNALELDDSALYLCASSQTLLAGQETQYFGPGTRLLVL.

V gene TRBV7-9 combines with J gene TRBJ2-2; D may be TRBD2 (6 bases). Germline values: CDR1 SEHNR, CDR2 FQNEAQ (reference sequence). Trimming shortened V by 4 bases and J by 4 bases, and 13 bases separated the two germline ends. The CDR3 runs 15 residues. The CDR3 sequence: CASSWAGMGTGELFF. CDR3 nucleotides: TGTGCCAGCAGCTGGGCGGGAATGGGCACCGGGGAGCTGTTTTTT. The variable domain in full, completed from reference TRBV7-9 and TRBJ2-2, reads DTGVSQNPRHKITKRGQNVTFRCDPISEHNRLYWYRQTLGQGPEFLTYFQNEAQLEKSRLLSDRFSAERPKGSFSTLEIQRTEQGDSAMYLCASSWAGMGTGELFFGEGSRLTVL.

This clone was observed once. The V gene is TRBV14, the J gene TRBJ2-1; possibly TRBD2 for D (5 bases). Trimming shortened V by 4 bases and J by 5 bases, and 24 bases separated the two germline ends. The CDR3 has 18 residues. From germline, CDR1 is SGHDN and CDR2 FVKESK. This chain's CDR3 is CASSRPQLRTPNHNEQFF. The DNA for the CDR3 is TGTGCCAGCAGCCGGCCTCAACTCCGGACTCCTAACCACAATGAGCAGTTCTTC.